Here is one T cell receptor beta chain with its context. The clone's antigen remains unknown. No base qualities exist here, and no much larger clone lies one base off it. This record comes from a study of T cell changes during pregnancy in multiple sclerosis (dated by TCRdb to 2018 to 2020). About the investigation overall: The study looked at changes in the T cell repertoire across pregnancy in women with multiple sclerosis.

The library came from the immunoSEQ multiplex PCR assay. This is the immuneACCESS table as TCRdb keeps it, with only in-frame sequences that have V and J called. A part of the clones is gone; compared with another copy, unresolved V genes explain less than half, and the rest is unexplained. The sample profile shows roughly 49,000 clones; roughly 93% of them were found once. The ten largest account for more than 3% of the sample. Reading the germline V gene (reference sequence) gives CDR1 SEHNR and CDR2 FQNEAQ. V lost 3 bases and J lost 5 bases, and the count of bases not matched to a germline gene is 6. The CDR3 spans 15 residues, from the cysteine through the phenylalanine. Just CDR3 DNA is preserved here, 45 bases in frame from base 1.

The sequence is built from TRBV7-9 and TRBJ2-1, and 8 junction bases match TRBD1. The specimen was CD8+ T cells from peripheral blood mononuclear cells, collected after pregnancy. This sequence originates from a female donor with multiple sclerosis, enrolled in a pregnancy study. The CDR3 corresponds to CASSFAGGANNEQFF. The sequenced DNA is TGTGCCAGCAGCTTCGCAGGGGGCGCAAACAATGAGCAGTTCTTC. Beyond the CDR3, the reference TRBV7-9 and TRBJ2-1 genes provide the residues; the full variable domain reads: DTGVSQNPRHKITKRGQNVTFRCDPISEHNRLYWYRQTLGQGPEFLTYFQNEAQLEKSRLLSDRFSAERPKGSFSTLEIQRTEQGDSAMYLCASSFAGGANNEQFFGPGTRLTVL.